The 5 T cell receptor beta chains listed next were all sequenced from one sample in a study of blood T cell repertoires in COVID-19. Sequencing used immunoSEQ multiplex PCR; TCRdb keeps in-frame clones, though not all of them. The sample carries roughly 160,000 clones, about 85% recorded once. The sample comprised peripheral blood. Every receptor here comes from a woman in her fifties or sixties with COVID-19, enrolled during active disease.

V is TRBV2 and J is TRBJ2-7, with 10 bases fitting TRBD1. The CDR3 totals 13 residues. J was trimmed by 6 bases and V by 9 bases; bases with no gene match: 8. CDR1 SNHLY and CDR2 FYNNEI come from the germline V gene. For the CDR3, the DNA is TGTGCCAGAAACCGGGACAGGGGTGCCGAGCAGTACTTC. It translates to CARNRDRGAEQYF.

V and J are TRBV2 and TRBJ2-3; TRBD1 aligns across 12 bases. The CDR3 totals 14 residues. Germline V gives CDR1 SNHLY, CDR2 FYNNEI. J lost 5 bases, V lost 9 bases, and 6 bases had no gene match. This chain's CDR3 is CARRDRGPGDTQYF. Here the CDR3 DNA reads TGTGCCAGACGGGACAGGGGGCCGGGAGATACGCAGTATTTT.

This chain links TRBV15 with TRBJ2-7; 11 bases are a match to TRBD2. CDR3 length: 14 residues. With 3 bases clipped from V and 6 bases from J, the junction kept 4 bases outside the gene matches. The V gene's germline CDR1 is LNHNV and CDR2 YYDKDF (reference sequence). The CDR3 coding sequence is TGTGCCACCAGCAGGACTAGCGGGGCCTTCGAGCAGTACTTC. It yields the protein CATSRTSGAFEQYF. Full variable domain (outside the CDR3, taken from reference TRBV15 and TRBJ2-7): DAMVIQNPRYQVTQFGKPVTLSCSQTLNHNVMYWYQQKSSQAPKLLFHYYDKDFNNEADTPDNFQSRRPNTSFCFLDIRSPGLGDTAMYLCATSRTSGAFEQYFGPGTRLTVT.

This chain uses TRBV2 with TRBJ1-3; tentatively, D is TRBD1 (6 bases). V was pared by 2 bases and J by 6 bases, with 11 bases between. This CDR3 comprises 14 residues. Germline CDR1 and CDR2: SNHLY and FYNNEI. The CDR3 DNA follows: TGTGCCAGCAGTGAACCGACAGGCCAAAACACCATATATTTT. Its protein product is CASSEPTGQNTIYF.

This sequence joins TRBV27 and TRBJ2-3, with a weak D call TRBD1 (6 bases). V lost 5 bases to trimming and J lost 3 bases, with 18 bases between them. Germline V gene data show CDR1 as MNHEY and CDR2 as SMNVEV (reference sequence). The CDR3 is 16 residues long. This CDR3 reads CASSPRDKSRTDTQYF. In nucleotides, the CDR3 is TGTGCCAGCAGTCCCCGGGACAAAAGTCGGACAGATACGCAGTATTTT.